The clone carrying this T cell receptor (beta chain) was seen only once. The target antigen is unknown. The source of the sample is a study of Graves' ophthalmopathy and Graves' hyperthyroidism. Study results and limitations: With just under 90% sensitivity and around 81% specificity, a 13-signature model separated ophthalmopathy from stable hyperthyroidism. Detected in blood as well were most expanded thyroid clonotypes with frequency above 0.001.

Hyperthyroidism patients were newly diagnosed, under 2 months' duration, aged 18 to 65. The source of the PBMCs was more than 9.5 ml of fresh peripheral blood. Using RNA transcripts, the TCR beta CDR3 regions were amplified. Amplification began with first-round RT-PCR using HTBI primers, then second-round multiplex PCR was performed. Via MiXCR, TCRdb re-called the multiplex PCR reads, giving one row per CDR3 protein. The data show some 410,000 distinct CDR3 sequences, about 21% seen once. Sequencing was carried out using peripheral blood. The TCR comes from a young woman with stable Graves' hyperthyroidism.

This CDR3 is CASSFLAGQGTGELFF. The CDR3 DNA sequence: TGTGCCAGCAGCTTCTTAGCGGGTCAAGGCACCGGGGAGCTGTTTTTT. The chain has TRBV7-8 and TRBJ2-2; 7 bases are shared with TRBD2. This CDR3 has 16 residues. The J segment lost 4 bases and the V segment lost 3 bases, leaving 8 bases of the junction unmatched. Germline CDR1 SGHVS, CDR2 FQNEAQ.